Shown below are 21 T cell receptor beta chains from a single sample sequenced in a study of T cells in Graves' hyperthyroidism and ophthalmopathy. Amplified TCR beta CDR3 regions came from RNA transcripts. The HTBI primer set served for first-round RT-PCR of the TCR CDR3. TCRdb fed the multiplex PCR reads into MiXCR, producing one record per CDR3 protein. The table lists around 700,000 distinct CDR3 sequences, around 20% of them singletons. Sequenced input: blood. These receptors were collected from a woman between 50 and 59 years old with Graves' hyperthyroidism that later progressed to Graves' ophthalmopathy.

This clonotype was counted ten times or more. This rearrangement joins TRBV5-1 to TRBJ1-1; D is ambiguous. This CDR3 is built from 13 residues. Deletions cut 2 bases from V and 1 base from J, with 6 bases between. Germline-derived CDR1 and CDR2 are SGHRS and YFSETQ. DNA of the CDR3: TGCGCCAGCAGCTTTACAACGAACACTGAAGCTTTCTTT. Amino acid sequence: CASSFTTNTEAFF.

This clonotype was counted only a few times. The V gene is TRBV5-6, the J gene TRBJ1-1, with D unresolved. Trimming left V 4 bases short and J 4 bases short, with 11 bases between. The CDR3 contains 13 residues. Germline V lookup: CDR1 SGHDT, CDR2 YYEEEE. The CDR3 spells CASSERLRTEAFF. The CDR3 DNA follows: TGTGCCAGCAGCGAGCGGTTACGCACTGAAGCTTTCTTT.

The chain carries TRBV6-1 and TRBJ1-6, with D perhaps matching TRBD1 (5 bases). Germline V CDR1 and CDR2: MNHNS, SASEGT. V lost 2 bases and J 2 bases, leaving 10 bases between the germline ends. The CDR3 is made up of 16 amino acids. The chain's CDR3 is CASSERGTAYNSPLHF. The CDR3 bases are TGTGCCAGCAGTGAAAGAGGGACGGCCTATAATTCACCCCTCCACTTT.

In its sample, this clonotype was seen a few times. CDR3 sequence: CSAINRGLNTEAFF. The CDR3 DNA follows: TGCAGCGCTATTAACAGGGGCTTGAACACTGAAGCTTTCTTT. The chain employs TRBV29-1 and TRBJ1-1; 7 bases are a match to TRBD1. Losses at the gene ends were 7 bases for V and 0 bases for J; bases not matched to a gene: 8. The CDR3 loop spans 14 amino acids. CDR1 and CDR2 from the germline V gene are SQVTM and ANQGSEA. The whole variable domain, filled in from reference TRBV29-1 and TRBJ1-1, reads SAVISQKPSRDICQRGTSLTIQCQVDSQVTMMFWYRQQPGQSLTLIATANQGSEATYESGFVIDKFPISRPNLTFSTLTVSNMSPEDSSIYLCSAINRGLNTEAFFGQGTRLTVV.

This sequence joins TRBV28 and TRBJ1-2, with TRBD1 matching over 10 bases. Germline-derived CDR1 and CDR2 are MDHEN and SYDVKM. V was clipped by 4 bases and J by 4 bases; unmatched bases: 9. This CDR3 is built from 16 residues. The CDR3 nucleotides read TGTGCCAGCAGTTCGGGACAGGGGATTTTTCTCTATGGCTACACCTTC. Amino acids: CASSSGQGIFLYGYTF.

Many counts were recorded for this clonotype. This chain's CDR3 is CASSHGYEAFF. CDR3 coding DNA: TGCGCCAGCAGCCACGGGTACGAAGCTTTCTTT. The rearrangement uses TRBV4-1 and TRBJ1-1; D unclear. Germline V gene sequence: CDR1 MGHRA, CDR2 YSYEKL. CDR3 length: 11 amino acids. V was pared by 3 bases and J by 8 bases, with 7 bases between.

As for this clonotype: A much larger clone lies a single base off, so this may be a read error. V gene TRBV6-4 combines with J gene TRBJ1-2, with 7 nucleotides matching TRBD1. The CDR3 is 16 amino acids. Per germline, CDR1 MRHNA and CDR2 SNTAGT. As DNA, the CDR3 is TGTGCCAGCAGGGGTGGGACAGAGAACCCATCCTATGGCGACACCTTC. Its translation: CASRGGTENPSYGDTF.

The CDR3 region has the DNA TGCAGTGCTGGCGGGGGGGCCATTGCAGATACGCAGTATTTT. Protein product: CSAGGGAIADTQYF. This chain connects TRBV20-1 to TRBJ2-3; 9 bases fit TRBD2. CDR3 length: 14 amino acids. The V segment lost 5 bases and the J segment 4 bases; nucleotides outside the gene matches: 7. In germline, CDR1 is DFQATT, CDR2 SNEGSKA (reference sequence).

Remarks on this clonotype: This sequence may be a read error, since a much larger clone differs from it by one base. Because it lacks the conserved phenylalanine or tryptophan at the end, this CDR3 is likely a read error. This chain connects TRBV12-3 or TRBV12-4 to TRBJ2-3; TRBD1 matches 10 bases. This CDR3 region has 16 residues. Trimming cost V 6 bases and J 4 bases; bases outside gene matches: 10. DNA for the CDR3: TGTGCCAGCAGCCCCCGCGGGACAGGGGCCGCAGATACGCAGTATCTT. It yields the protein CASSPRGTGAADTQYL.

This clonotype appeared many times. This chain's CDR3 is CSARDVSTGGNQPQHF. The DNA for the CDR3 is TGCAGTGCTAGAGATGTCTCGACAGGGGGCAATCAGCCCCAGCATTTT. V and J are TRBV20-1 and TRBJ1-5, with 8 positions matching TRBD1. This CDR3 spans 16 amino acids. After removal of 0 bases from V and 2 bases from J, the junction contained 6 bases not matched to a gene. Germline CDR1 reads DFQATT; CDR2 reads SNEGSKA (reference sequence).

The chain joins TRBV5-1 to TRBJ2-1; no firm D call. V lost 0 bases and J 13 bases, leaving 8 bases between the germline ends. The CDR3 has 11 amino acids. The germline CDR1 and CDR2 sequences are SGHRS and YFSETQ. In DNA form, the CDR3 reads TGCGCCAGCAGCTTGGGAATAGCACAGTTCTTC. Amino acids: CASSLGIAQFF.

This clonotype was seen ten or more times. The V and J genes are TRBV24-1 and TRBJ2-1; the match to TRBD2 covers 13 bases. V was pared by 4 bases and J by 4 bases, with 9 bases of the junction left unmatched. Germline assignment: CDR1 KGHDR and CDR2 SFDVKD. The CDR3 is 18 residues long. CDR3 protein: CATSDKAGTSGDYNEQFF. CDR3 nucleotide sequence: TGTGCCACCAGTGACAAGGCTGGGACTAGCGGGGATTACAATGAGCAGTTCTTC.

The chain joins TRBV27 to TRBJ2-3; D is uncertain. Germline-derived CDR1 and CDR2 are MNHEY and SMNVEV (reference sequence). V was trimmed by 6 bases and J by 4 bases, leaving 14 bases between them. CDR3 size: 14 residues. In DNA form, the CDR3 reads TGTGCCAGCAGCCCCGACTCGTGGGCAGATACGCAGTATTTT. Amino acid sequence: CASSPDSWADTQYF.

The chain employs TRBV12-3 or TRBV12-4 and TRBJ2-5; D not certain. Trimming took 5 bases from V and 1 from J, leaving 14 bases between them. The CDR3 sequence is 15 residues long. CDR3 protein: CASSLLQASQETQYF. CDR3 DNA: TGTGCCAGCAGTCTCCTCCAGGCTAGCCAAGAGACCCAGTACTTC.

This clonotype came up a few times. The chain recombines TRBV7-9 with TRBJ2-5; D ambiguous. V was cut by 2 bases and J by 5 bases, with 9 bases left in between. This CDR3 has 13 amino acids. Germline V gene data show CDR1 as SEHNR and CDR2 as FQNEAQ (reference sequence). CDR3: CASSLLRFETQYF. The DNA for the CDR3 is TGTGCCAGCAGCTTACTCCGGTTTGAGACCCAGTACTTC.

Ten or more counts support this clonotype. The rearrangement joins TRBV20-1 to TRBJ2-7; 7 nucleotides agree with TRBD1. This CDR3 is built from 15 residues. Germline V gene sequence: CDR1 DFQATT, CDR2 SNEGSKA (reference sequence). V lost 3 bases and J lost 1; bases outside the gene matches: 9. CDR3 DNA: TGCAGTGCTAGGCGGGTACAGGGGTTTTCCTACGAGCAGTACTTC. This translates into CSARRVQGFSYEQYF.

This clonotype was seen many times. V usage is TRBV15 and J usage is TRBJ1-5; unclear D gene. Germline loops: CDR1 LNHNV, CDR2 YYDKDF (reference sequence). V was cut by 3 bases and J by 0 bases, with 12 bases left in between. The CDR3 covers 16 residues. CDR3 amino acids: CATSRPNLNSNQPQHF. The CDR3 DNA is TGTGCCACCAGCAGGCCAAATCTGAATAGCAATCAGCCCCAGCATTTT.

This clonotype was recorded many times. V usage is TRBV11-2 and J usage is TRBJ2-3, with D possibly called TRBD1 or TRBD2 (5 bases each). V was clipped by 5 bases and J by 1 base, with 10 bases between them. The CDR3 is 14 amino acids. Germline CDR1 reads SGHAT; CDR2 reads FQNNGV. CDR3 loop: CASSREGRTDTQYF. CDR3 coding DNA: TGTGCCAGCAGCAGAGAGGGACGCACAGATACGCAGTATTTT.

This sequence joins TRBV12-3 or TRBV12-4 and TRBJ1-3; D possibly corresponds to TRBD1 (6 bases). V lost 7 bases to trimming and J lost 1 base, with 14 bases between them. The CDR3 sequence is 15 residues long. CDR3 bases: TGTGCCAGCAATCGTCAGGGGACGTCTGGAAACACCATATATTTT. Its translation is CASNRQGTSGNTIYF.

The chain employs TRBV7-2 and TRBJ1-4; D perhaps matches TRBD1 (5 bases). This CDR3 is built from 17 residues. Germline V CDR1 and CDR2: SGHTA, FQGNSA. Trimming took 4 bases from V and 0 from J, leaving 15 bases between them. CDR3 sequence reads: CASSWDATRATNEKLFF. The CDR3 DNA is TGTGCCAGCAGCTGGGACGCGACCAGGGCAACTAATGAAAAACTGTTTTTT. Looking up the rest from reference TRBV7-2 and TRBJ1-4 gives the full variable domain: GAGVSQSPSNKVTEKGKDVELRCDPISGHTALYWYRQSLGQGLEFLIYFQGNSAPDKSGLPSDRFSAERTGGSVSTLTIQRTQQEDSAVYLCASSWDATRATNEKLFFGSGTQLSVL.

This chain links TRBV4-1 with TRBJ2-1; 7 bases are shared with TRBD1. Germline V gene sequence: CDR1 MGHRA, CDR2 YSYEKL. This CDR3 comprises 15 residues. V trimming: 0 bases; J trimming: 3 bases; junction bases outside the gene matches: 2. CDR3 sequence (DNA): TGCGCCAGCAGCCAAGAGGGACAGAACTACAATGAGCAGTTCTTC. Translated, it gives CASSQEGQNYNEQFF.